Listed below are T cell receptor beta chains from one sample, sequenced in a study of blood T cell repertoires in COVID-19. Clones were read by immunoSEQ multiplex PCR, and TCRdb kept only the in-frame ones, dropping some. This sample has 86,000 or so clones; roughly four fifths occur once, and the top ten carry around 1.3%. The source material was peripheral blood. The receptors come from a woman over 75 with acute or convalescent COVID-19. Each CDR3 is given with its conserved first and last residue. A D gene is named only where the DNA matches it firmly. A row's size may be missing; if present it is once, few, many or a size class.

v_gene	abundance	d_gene	j_gene	CDR3nt	CDR3aa
TRBV5-1	-	-	TRBJ1-2	TGCGCCAGCAGCTTGAACCCAGGGGACTATGGCTACACCTTC	CASSLNPGDYGYTF
TRBV2	-	TRBD2	TRBJ2-1	TGTGCCAGCAGTGTGCTAGCGGGAAGCAGCCCCTACAATGAGCAGTTCTTC	CASSVLAGSSPYNEQFF
TRBV18	-	TRBD1	TRBJ2-3	TGTGCCAGCTCACAGGGGATACAGGGGACAGATACGCAGTATTTT	CASSQGIQGTDTQYF
TRBV18	-	TRBD2	TRBJ2-1	TGTGCCAGCTCACCGCGACTAGCGGGAGACCACAATGAGCAGTTCTTC	CASSPRLAGDHNEQFF
TRBV19	-	TRBD2	TRBJ2-3	TGTGCCAGTAGTATGACTAGCGGAAGCACAGATACGCAGTATTTT	CASSMTSGSTDTQYF
TRBV29-1	-	TRBD1	TRBJ1-1	TGCAGCGTCAGAGGAGGACAGGACCCTGCGGCTTTCTTT	CSVRGGQDPAAFF
TRBV7-8	-	-	TRBJ1-2	TGTGCCAGCAGCCAATCGACAGGACTAGGCTATGGCTACACCTTC	CASSQSTGLGYGYTF
TRBV6-6	-	TRBD1	TRBJ1-1	TGTGCCAGCAGTGTATCGGACAGGGTAGGCACTGAAGCTTTCTTT	CASSVSDRVGTEAFF
TRBV3-1/TRBV3-2	-	TRBD1	TRBJ1-4	TGTGCCAGCAGCCAATCAGGGGGCGATGGGGAAAAACTGTTTTTT	CASSQSGGDGEKLFF
TRBV29-1	-	-	TRBJ2-5	TGCAGCTCCAGGGATGAGACCCAGTACTTC	CSSRDETQYF
TRBV5-1	-	-	TRBJ1-5	TGCGCCAGCAGCTTGGACCCACCCGGGGGGGGCAATCAGCCCCAGCATTTT	CASSLDPPGGGNQPQHF
TRBV6-5	few	-	TRBJ1-3	TGTGCCAGCAGGAATCAGGGTAAGGGAAACACCATATATTTT	CASRNQGKGNTIYF
TRBV5-6	-	-	TRBJ2-2	TGTGCCAGCAGCTCAGGGTACACCGGGGAGCTGTTTTTT	CASSSGYTGELFF
TRBV28	-	TRBD1	TRBJ2-1	TGTGCCAGCAGTAAACAGGGGGCTTGGTTCTTC	CASSKQGAWFF
TRBV7-2	-	-	TRBJ1-2	TGTGCCAGCAGCCCGGTTACAGCTGCTAACTATGGCTACACCTTC	CASSPVTAANYGYTF